The 10 T cell receptor beta chains listed next were all sequenced from one sample in a study of cytomegalovirus exposure and HLA in healthy donors. PCR amplification relied on 60 Vbeta primers (plus 13 Jbeta primers). Generated by immunoSEQ multiplex PCR, the TCRdb table keeps only in-frame clones and is missing some. Of some 140,000 clones listed, approximately 80% are singletons. The sample comprised PBMCs. All receptors come from a woman between 35 and 50 years old in good health and CMV-seropositive.

This chain uses TRBV5-1 with TRBJ2-2; 8 bases agree with TRBD2. The length of the CDR3 is 16 residues. The V gene's germline CDR1 is SGHRS and CDR2 YFSETQ. The ends lost 0 bases at V and 4 bases at J; junction bases unmatched: 5. The CDR3 is CASSLEGSGSTGELFF. CDR3 bases: TGCGCCAGCAGCTTGGAGGGGAGCGGGAGCACCGGGGAGCTGTTTTTT.

J is TRBJ2-7 and V is TRBV2, with D perhaps TRBD1 (6 bases). Trimming removed 7 bases from V and 2 bases from J, with 15 bases in between. Germline assignment: CDR1 SNHLY and CDR2 FYNNEI. The CDR3 totals 14 residues. The CDR3 sequence: CASTLNGQTYEQYF. The CDR3 DNA follows: TGTGCCAGCACATTAAATGGACAGACCTACGAGCAGTACTTC.

This rearrangement joins TRBV18 to TRBJ1-2; 10 nucleotides line up with TRBD1. The CDR3 covers 15 residues. J gave up 4 bases and V 0 bases, and 2 bases lay outside the gene matches. The germline gives CDR1 KGHSH, CDR2 LQKENI. DNA for the CDR3: TGTGCCAGCTCACCACCTGACAGGGGGCCCTATGGCTACACCTTC. It codes for CASSPPDRGPYGYTF.

The J gene is TRBJ1-3, the V gene TRBV6-5, with unresolved D. CDR1 is MNHEY, CDR2 SVGAGI, per germline. The CDR3 extends over 16 amino acids. V was pared by 0 bases and J by 2 bases, with 11 bases between. The CDR3 DNA reads as TGTGCCAGCAGTTACTCGATAAACAGACCTGGAAACACCATATATTTT. This sequence encodes CASSYSINRPGNTIYF.

This clone was recorded once. The chain combines TRBV29-1 with TRBJ2-7; D is possibly TRBD2 (6 bases). With 5 bases removed from V and 6 bases from J, the gap between germline ends came to 17 bases. Germline V lookup: CDR1 SQVTM, CDR2 ANQGSEA. The CDR3 extends over 13 amino acids. The CDR3 spells CSVLGRGSGEQYF. The CDR3 DNA reads TGCAGCGTTCTCGGGAGAGGCTCGGGCGAGCAGTACTTC.

This rearrangement joins TRBV5-5 to TRBJ2-7, with D possibly being TRBD2 (6 bases). V shed 0 bases and J shed 4 bases, with 17 bases lying between them. This CDR3 has 16 amino acids. Germline values: CDR1 SGHKS, CDR2 YYEKEE (reference sequence). CDR3 nucleotides: TGTGCCAGCAGCTTGGCCCTTCTAGCGCCTCAATACGAGCAGTACTTC. Translated: CASSLALLAPQYEQYF. Filled out from reference TRBV5-5 and TRBJ2-7, the complete variable domain reads DAGVTQSPTHLIKTRGQQVTLRCSPISGHKSVSWYQQVLGQGPQFIFQYYEKEERGRGNFPDRFSARQFPNYSSELNVNALLLGDSALYLCASSLALLAPQYEQYFGPGTRLTVT.

This sequence joins TRBV28 and TRBJ1-2; D is uncertain. The CDR3 sequence is 11 residues long. Germline V CDR1 and CDR2: MDHEN, SYDVKM. V was cut by 3 bases and J by 7 bases, with 6 bases left in between. The CDR3 protein is CASSLGRGYTF. The CDR3, as DNA: TGTGCCAGCAGTTTGGGCCGTGGCTACACCTTC.

The chain has TRBV13 and TRBJ2-2, with 8 bases lining up with TRBD1. Trimming removed 5 bases from V and 1 base from J; junction bases left unmatched: 6. This CDR3 contains 16 residues. Looked up from germline, CDR1 is PRHDT and CDR2 is FYEKMQ (reference sequence). The DNA of the CDR3 is TGTGCCAGCAGCGGAAGGGACAGGCGGAACACCGGGGAGCTGTTTTTT. Translated: CASSGRDRRNTGELFF.

This chain connects TRBV29-1 to TRBJ2-5; a weak D match, TRBD2 (5 bases). CDR1 is SQVTM, CDR2 ANQGSEA, per germline. The ends were cut back, 6 bases at V and 5 bases at J, with 19 bases in the middle. The CDR3 totals 14 residues. CDR3 bases: TGCAGCGTATCGGCGGGCCCCTCTAGGGAGACCCAGTACTTC. Amino acids: CSVSAGPSRETQYF.

The chain combines TRBV7-9 with TRBJ1-2, with D maybe TRBD1 (5 bases). This CDR3 is built from 13 residues. Deletions cut 5 bases from V and 3 bases from J, with 10 bases between. Germline lookup yields CDR1 SEHNR and CDR2 FQNEAQ (reference sequence). The CDR3 region is CASSRQGYYGYTF. The CDR3 DNA reads as TGTGCCAGCAGCCGCCAGGGATACTATGGCTACACCTTC.